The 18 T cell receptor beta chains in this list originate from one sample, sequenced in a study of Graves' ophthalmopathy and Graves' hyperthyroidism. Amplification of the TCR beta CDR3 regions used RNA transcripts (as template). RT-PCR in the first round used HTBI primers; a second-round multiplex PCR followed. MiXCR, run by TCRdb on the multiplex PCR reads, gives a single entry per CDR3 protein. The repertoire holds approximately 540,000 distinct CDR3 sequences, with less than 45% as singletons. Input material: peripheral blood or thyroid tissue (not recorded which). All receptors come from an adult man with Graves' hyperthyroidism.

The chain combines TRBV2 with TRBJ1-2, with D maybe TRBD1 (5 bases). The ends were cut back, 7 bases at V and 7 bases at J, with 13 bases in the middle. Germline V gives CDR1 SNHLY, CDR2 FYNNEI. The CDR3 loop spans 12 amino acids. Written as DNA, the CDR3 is TGTGCCAGCACTTCAGGGAGGTCTGGCTACACCTTC. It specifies CASTSGRSGYTF.

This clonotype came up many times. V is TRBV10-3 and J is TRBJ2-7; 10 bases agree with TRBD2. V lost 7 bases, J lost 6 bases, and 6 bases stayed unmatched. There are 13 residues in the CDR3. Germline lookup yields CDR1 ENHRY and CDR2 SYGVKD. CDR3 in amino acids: CAIMASGGSEQYF. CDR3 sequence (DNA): TGTGCCATCATGGCTAGCGGGGGATCCGAGCAGTACTTC.

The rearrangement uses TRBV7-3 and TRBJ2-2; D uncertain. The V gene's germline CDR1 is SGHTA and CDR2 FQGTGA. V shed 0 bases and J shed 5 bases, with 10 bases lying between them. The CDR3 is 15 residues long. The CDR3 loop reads CASSLTPTSTGELFF. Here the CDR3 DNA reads TGTGCCAGCAGCTTAACCCCGACTTCGACCGGGGAGCTGTTTTTT.

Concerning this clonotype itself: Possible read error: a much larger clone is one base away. The CDR3 region is CASSSDSLSTEAFF. The CDR3 nucleotides read TGTGCCAGCAGCAGTGACAGCCTGAGCACTGAAGCTTTCTTT. The chain combines TRBV7-9 with TRBJ1-1; perhaps TRBD1 as D (5 bases). Germline lookup yields CDR1 SEHNR and CDR2 FQNEAQ (reference sequence). V lost 5 bases and J 4 bases, leaving 14 bases between the germline ends. The CDR3 spans 14 residues.

The CDR3 region has the DNA TGTGCCAGCAGCTTAGCGGGATTGGGGACCCAGTACTTC. It yields the protein CASSLAGLGTQYF. V usage is TRBV11-1 and J usage is TRBJ2-5; D unresolved. Between the trimmed V and J ends, which lost 0 bases and 7 bases, there was a span of 9 bases. The CDR3 runs to 13 residues. Germline CDR1 reads SGHAT; CDR2 reads FQDESV (reference sequence).

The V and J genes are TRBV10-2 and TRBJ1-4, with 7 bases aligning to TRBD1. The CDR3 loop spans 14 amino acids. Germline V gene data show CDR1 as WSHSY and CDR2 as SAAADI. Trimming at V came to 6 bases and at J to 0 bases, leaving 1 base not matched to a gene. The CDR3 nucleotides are TGCGCCAGCAGGACAGGGCCAACTAATGAAAAACTGTTTTTT. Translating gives CASRTGPTNEKLFF.

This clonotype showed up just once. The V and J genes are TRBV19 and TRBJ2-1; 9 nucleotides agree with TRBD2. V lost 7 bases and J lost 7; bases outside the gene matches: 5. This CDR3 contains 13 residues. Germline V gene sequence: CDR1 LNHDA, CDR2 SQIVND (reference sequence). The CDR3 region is CASTAGLANEQFF. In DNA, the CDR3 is TGTGCCAGTACCGCGGGACTAGCAAATGAGCAGTTCTTC.

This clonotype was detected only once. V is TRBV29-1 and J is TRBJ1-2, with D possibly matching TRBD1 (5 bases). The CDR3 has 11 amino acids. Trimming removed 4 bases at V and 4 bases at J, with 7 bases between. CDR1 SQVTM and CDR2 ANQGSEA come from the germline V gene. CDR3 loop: CSVGGGYGYTF. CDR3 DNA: TGCAGCGTTGGGGGGGGCTATGGCTACACCTTC.

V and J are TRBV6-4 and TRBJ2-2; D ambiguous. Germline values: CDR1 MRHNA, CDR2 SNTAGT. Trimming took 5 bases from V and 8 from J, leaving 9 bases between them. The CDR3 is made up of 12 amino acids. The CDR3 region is CASSTIQGELFF. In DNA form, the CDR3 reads TGTGCCAGCAGTACGATACAGGGGGAGCTGTTTTTT.

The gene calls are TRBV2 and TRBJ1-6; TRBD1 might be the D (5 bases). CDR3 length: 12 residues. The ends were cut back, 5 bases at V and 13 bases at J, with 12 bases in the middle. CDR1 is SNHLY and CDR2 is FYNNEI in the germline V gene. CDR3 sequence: CASSRGTPPLHF. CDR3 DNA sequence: TGTGCCAGCAGTCGCGGGACTCCTCCCCTCCACTTT.

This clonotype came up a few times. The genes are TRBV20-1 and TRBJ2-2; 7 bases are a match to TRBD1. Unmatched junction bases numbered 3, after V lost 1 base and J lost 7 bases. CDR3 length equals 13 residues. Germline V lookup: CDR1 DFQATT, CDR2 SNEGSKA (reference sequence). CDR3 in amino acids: CSARATGFGELFF. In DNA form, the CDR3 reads TGCAGTGCTAGAGCGACAGGGTTCGGGGAGCTGTTTTTT.

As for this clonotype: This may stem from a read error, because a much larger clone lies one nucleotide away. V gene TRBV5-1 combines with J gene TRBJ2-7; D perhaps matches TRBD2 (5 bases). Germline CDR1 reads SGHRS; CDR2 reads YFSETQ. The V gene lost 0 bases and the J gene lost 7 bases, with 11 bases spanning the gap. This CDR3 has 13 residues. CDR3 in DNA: TGCGCCAGCAGCTTGGCTAGCTACAATGAGCAGTACTTC. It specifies CASSLASYNEQYF.

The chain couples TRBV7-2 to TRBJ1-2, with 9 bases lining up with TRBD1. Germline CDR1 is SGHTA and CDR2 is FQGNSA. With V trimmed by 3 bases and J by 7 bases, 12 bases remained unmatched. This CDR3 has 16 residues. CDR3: CASSFTGTGTGLGYTF. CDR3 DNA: TGTGCCAGCAGCTTCACCGGGACAGGGACAGGGCTTGGCTACACCTTC.

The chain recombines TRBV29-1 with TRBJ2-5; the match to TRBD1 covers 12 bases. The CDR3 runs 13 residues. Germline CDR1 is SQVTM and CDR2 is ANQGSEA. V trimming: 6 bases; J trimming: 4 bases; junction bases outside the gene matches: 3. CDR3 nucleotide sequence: TGCAGCGTGGGACAGGGGGCAGGAGAGACCCAGTACTTC. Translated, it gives CSVGQGAGETQYF.

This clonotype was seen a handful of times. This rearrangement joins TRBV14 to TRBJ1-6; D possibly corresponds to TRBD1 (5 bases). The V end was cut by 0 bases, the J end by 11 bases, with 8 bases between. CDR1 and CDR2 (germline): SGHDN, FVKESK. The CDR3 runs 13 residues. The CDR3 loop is CASSQDAGTPLHF. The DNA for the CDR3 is TGTGCCAGCAGCCAAGACGCAGGGACACCCCTCCACTTT.

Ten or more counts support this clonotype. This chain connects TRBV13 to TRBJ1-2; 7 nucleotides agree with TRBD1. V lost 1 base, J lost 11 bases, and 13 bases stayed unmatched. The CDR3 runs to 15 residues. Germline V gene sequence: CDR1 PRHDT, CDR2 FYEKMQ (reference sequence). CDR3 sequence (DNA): TGTGCCAGCAGCTTAGACAGGGGCATCTCGCGGGGTTACACCTTC. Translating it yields CASSLDRGISRGYTF.

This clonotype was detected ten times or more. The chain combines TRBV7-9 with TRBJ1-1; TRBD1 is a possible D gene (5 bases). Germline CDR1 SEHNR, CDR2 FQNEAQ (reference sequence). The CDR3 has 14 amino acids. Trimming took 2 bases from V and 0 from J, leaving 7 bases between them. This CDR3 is CASSLRQLNTEAFF. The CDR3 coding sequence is TGTGCCAGCAGCTTACGACAGCTGAACACTGAAGCTTTCTTT.

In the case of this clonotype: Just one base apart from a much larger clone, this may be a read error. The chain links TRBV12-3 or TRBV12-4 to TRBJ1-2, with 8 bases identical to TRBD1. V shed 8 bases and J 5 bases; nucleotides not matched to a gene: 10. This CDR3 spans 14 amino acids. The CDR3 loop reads CASGSGTGEYGYTF. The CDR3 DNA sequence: TGTGCCAGCGGTTCCGGGACAGGTGAATATGGCTACACCTTC.